The clone carrying this TCR beta chain has at least ten counts. Arm-PCR with iRepertoire HTBI primers amplified the CDR3 regions for these TCR beta libraries. TCRdb reprocessed the multiplex PCR reads via MiXCR and lists one record per CDR3 protein. The data hold around 450,000 distinct CDR3 sequences, with roughly 21% observed a single time. The source of the sample is a study of regulatory T cells in long-lasting Graves disease. As for time point: persistent/refractory GD, antithyroid drugs over 5 years with positive TRAb. The TCR library was made from RNA extracted from PBMCs. The CDR3 contains 13 residues. J lost 7 bases, V lost 7 bases, and 10 bases had no gene match. Germline CDR1 is MDHEN and CDR2 is SYDVKM.

This clonotype was obtained from a female donor with Graves disease. V usage is TRBV28 and J usage is TRBJ2-7; 7 bases fit TRBD2. The material was peripheral blood mononuclear cells (PBMCs), obtained when the disease was refractory, from a patient treated with antithyroid drugs. CDR3 sequence: CASTPGGGTEQYF. For the CDR3, the DNA is TGTGCCAGCACCCCGGGGGGAGGTACGGAGCAGTACTTC.